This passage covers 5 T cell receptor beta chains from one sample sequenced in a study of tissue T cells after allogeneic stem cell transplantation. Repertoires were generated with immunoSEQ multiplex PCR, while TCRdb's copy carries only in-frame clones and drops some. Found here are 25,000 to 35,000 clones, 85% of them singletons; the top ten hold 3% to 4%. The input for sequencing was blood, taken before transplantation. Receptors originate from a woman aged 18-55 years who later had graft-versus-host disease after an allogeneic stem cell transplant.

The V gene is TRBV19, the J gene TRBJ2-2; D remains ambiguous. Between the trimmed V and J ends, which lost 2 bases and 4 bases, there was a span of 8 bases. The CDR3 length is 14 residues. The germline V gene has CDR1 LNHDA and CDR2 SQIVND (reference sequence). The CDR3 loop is CASSITAITGELFF. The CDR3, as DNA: TGTGCCAGTAGTATAACAGCAATCACCGGGGAGCTGTTTTTT. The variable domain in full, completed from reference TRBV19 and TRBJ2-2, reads DGGITQSPKYLFRKEGQNVTLSCEQNLNHDAMYWYRQDPGQGLRLIYYSQIVNDFQKGDIAEGYSVSREKKESFPLTVTSAQKNPTAFYLCASSITAITGELFFGEGSRLTVL.

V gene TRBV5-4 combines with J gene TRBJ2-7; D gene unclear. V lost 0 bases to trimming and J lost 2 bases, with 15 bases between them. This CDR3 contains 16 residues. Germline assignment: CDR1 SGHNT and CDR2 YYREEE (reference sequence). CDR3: CASSLDRWQKPYEQYF. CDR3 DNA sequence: TGTGCCAGCAGCTTGGATAGATGGCAGAAACCCTACGAGCAGTACTTC.

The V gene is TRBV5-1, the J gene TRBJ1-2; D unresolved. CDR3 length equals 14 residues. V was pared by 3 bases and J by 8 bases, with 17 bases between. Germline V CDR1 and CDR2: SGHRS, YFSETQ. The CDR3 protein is CASSSEQGSRGYTF. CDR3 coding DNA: TGCGCCAGCAGCTCCGAACAAGGGTCCCGCGGCTACACCTTC.

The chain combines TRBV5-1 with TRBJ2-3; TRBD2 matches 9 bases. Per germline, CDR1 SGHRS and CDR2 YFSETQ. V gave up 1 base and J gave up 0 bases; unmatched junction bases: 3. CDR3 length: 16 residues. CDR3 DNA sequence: TGCGCCAGCAGCTTGAGTCTAGCGGGGAGCACAGATACGCAGTATTTT. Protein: CASSLSLAGSTDTQYF.

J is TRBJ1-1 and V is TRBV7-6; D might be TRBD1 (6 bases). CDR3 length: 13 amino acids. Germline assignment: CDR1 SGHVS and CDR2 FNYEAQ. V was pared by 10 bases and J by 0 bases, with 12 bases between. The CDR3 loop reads CATRDTLNTEAFF. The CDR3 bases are TGTGCCACCCGGGACACCTTGAACACTGAAGCTTTCTTT. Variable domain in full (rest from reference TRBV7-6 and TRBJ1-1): GAGVSQSPRYKVTKRGQDVALRCDPISGHVSLYWYRQALGQGPEFLTYFNYEAQQDKSGLPNDRFSAERPEGSISTLTIQRTEQRDSAMYRCATRDTLNTEAFFGQGTRLTVV.